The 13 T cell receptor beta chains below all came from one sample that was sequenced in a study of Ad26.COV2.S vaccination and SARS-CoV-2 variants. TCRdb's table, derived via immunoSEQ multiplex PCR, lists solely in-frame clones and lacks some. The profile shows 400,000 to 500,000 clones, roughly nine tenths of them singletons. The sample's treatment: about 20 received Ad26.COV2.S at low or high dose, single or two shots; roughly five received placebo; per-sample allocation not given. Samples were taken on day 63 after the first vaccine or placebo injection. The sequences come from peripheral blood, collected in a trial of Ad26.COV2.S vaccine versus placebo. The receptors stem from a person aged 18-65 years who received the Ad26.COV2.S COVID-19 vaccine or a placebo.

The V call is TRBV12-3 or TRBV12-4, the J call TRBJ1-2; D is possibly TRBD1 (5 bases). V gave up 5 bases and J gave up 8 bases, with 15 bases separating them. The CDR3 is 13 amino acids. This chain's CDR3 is CASSPFTTGGYTF. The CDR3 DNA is TGTGCCAGCAGTCCGTTCACAACAGGCGGCTACACCTTC.

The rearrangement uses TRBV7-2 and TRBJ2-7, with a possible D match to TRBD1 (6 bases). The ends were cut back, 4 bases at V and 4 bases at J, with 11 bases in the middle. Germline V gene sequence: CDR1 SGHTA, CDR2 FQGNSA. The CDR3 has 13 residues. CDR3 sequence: CASSSVQGYEQYF. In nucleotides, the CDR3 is TGTGCCAGCAGCTCGGTTCAGGGGTACGAGCAGTACTTC.

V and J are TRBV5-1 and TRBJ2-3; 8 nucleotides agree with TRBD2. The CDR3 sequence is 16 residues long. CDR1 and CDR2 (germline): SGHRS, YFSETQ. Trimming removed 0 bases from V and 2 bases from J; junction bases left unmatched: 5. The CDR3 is CASSLGSGGYTDTQYF. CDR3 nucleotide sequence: TGCGCCAGCAGCTTGGGGAGCGGGGGCTACACAGATACGCAGTATTTT.

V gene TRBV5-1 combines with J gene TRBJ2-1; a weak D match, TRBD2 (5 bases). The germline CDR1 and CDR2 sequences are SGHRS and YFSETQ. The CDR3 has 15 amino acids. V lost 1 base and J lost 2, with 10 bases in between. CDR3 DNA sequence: TGCGCCAGCAGCTTGTCTCGGGGAACCTACAATGAGCAGTTCTTC. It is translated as CASSLSRGTYNEQFF.

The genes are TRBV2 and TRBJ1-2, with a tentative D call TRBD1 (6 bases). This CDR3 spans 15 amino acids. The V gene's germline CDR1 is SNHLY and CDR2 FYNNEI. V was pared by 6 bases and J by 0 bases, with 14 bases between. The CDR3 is CASSARDNPNYGYTF. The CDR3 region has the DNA TGTGCCAGCAGCGCAAGGGACAACCCTAACTATGGCTACACCTTC. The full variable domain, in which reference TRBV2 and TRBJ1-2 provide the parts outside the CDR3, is EPEVTQTPSHQVTQMGQEVILRCVPISNHLYFYWYRQILGQKVEFLVSFYNNEISEKSEIFDDQFSVERPDGSNFTLKIRSTKLEDSAMYFCASSARDNPNYGYTFGSGTRLTVV.

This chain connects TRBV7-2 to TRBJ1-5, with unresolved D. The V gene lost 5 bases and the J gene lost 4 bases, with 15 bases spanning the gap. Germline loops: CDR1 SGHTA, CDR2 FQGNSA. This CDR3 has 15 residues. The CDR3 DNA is TGTGCCAGCAGCCCCGACCTTCCCGGTAATCAGCCCCAGCATTTT. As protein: CASSPDLPGNQPQHF. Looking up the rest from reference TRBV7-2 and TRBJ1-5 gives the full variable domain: GAGVSQSPSNKVTEKGKDVELRCDPISGHTALYWYRQSLGQGLEFLIYFQGNSAPDKSGLPSDRFSAERTGGSVSTLTIQRTQQEDSAVYLCASSPDLPGNQPQHFGDGTRLSIL.

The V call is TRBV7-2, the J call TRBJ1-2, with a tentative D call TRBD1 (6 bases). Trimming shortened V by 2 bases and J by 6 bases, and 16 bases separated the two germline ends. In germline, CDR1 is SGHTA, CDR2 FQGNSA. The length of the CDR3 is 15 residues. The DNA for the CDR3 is TGTGCCAGCAGCTTAACTGGGGGCGCCAGGGATGGCTACACCTTC. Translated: CASSLTGGARDGYTF. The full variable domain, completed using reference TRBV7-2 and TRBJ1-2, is GAGVSQSPSNKVTEKGKDVELRCDPISGHTALYWYRQSLGQGLEFLIYFQGNSAPDKSGLPSDRFSAERTGGSVSTLTIQRTQQEDSAVYLCASSLTGGARDGYTFGSGTRLTVV.

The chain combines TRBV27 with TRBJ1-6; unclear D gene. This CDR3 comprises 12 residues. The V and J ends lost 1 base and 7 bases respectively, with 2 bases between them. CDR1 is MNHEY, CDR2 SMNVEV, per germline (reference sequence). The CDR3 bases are TGTGCCAGCAGTTTATACAATTCACCCCTCCACTTT. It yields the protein CASSLYNSPLHF.

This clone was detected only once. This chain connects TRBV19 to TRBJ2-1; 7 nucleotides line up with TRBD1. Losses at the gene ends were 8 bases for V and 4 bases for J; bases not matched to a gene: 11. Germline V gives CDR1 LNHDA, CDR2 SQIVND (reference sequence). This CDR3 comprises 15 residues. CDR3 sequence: CASATSGQVYNEQFF. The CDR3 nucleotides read TGTGCCAGTGCTACGAGCGGACAGGTGTACAATGAGCAGTTCTTC.

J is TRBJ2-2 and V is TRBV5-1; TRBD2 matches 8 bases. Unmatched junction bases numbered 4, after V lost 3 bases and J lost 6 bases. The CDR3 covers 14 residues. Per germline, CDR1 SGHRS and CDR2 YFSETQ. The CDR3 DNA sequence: TGCGCCAGCAGCTCACGGGGGGGTTCCGGGGAGCTGTTTTTT. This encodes CASSSRGGSGELFF. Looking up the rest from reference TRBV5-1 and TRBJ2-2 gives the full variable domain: KAGVTQTPRYLIKTRGQQVTLSCSPISGHRSVSWYQQTPGQGLQFLFEYFSETQRNKGNFPGRFSGRQFSNSRSEMNVSTLELGDSALYLCASSSRGGSGELFFGEGSRLTVL.

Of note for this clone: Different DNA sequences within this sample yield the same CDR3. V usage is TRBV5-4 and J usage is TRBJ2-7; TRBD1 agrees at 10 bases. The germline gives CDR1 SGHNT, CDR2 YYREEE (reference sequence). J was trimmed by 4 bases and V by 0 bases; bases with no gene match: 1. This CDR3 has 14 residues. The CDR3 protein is CASSLGQGAYEQYF. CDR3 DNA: TGTGCCAGCAGCTTGGGACAGGGGGCTTACGAGCAGTACTTC.

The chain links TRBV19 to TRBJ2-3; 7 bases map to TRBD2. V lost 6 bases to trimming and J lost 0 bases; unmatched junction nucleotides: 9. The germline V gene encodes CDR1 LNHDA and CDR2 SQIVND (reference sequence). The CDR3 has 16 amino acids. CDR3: CASRTRGSPSTDTQYF. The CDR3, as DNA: TGTGCCAGTAGGACGCGGGGGTCCCCTAGCACAGATACGCAGTATTTT.

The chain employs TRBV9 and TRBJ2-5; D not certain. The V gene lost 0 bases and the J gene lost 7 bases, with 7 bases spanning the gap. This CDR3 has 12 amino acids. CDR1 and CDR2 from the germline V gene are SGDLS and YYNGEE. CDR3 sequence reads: CASSVEYGTQYF. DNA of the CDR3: TGTGCCAGCAGCGTAGAATATGGGACCCAGTACTTC.